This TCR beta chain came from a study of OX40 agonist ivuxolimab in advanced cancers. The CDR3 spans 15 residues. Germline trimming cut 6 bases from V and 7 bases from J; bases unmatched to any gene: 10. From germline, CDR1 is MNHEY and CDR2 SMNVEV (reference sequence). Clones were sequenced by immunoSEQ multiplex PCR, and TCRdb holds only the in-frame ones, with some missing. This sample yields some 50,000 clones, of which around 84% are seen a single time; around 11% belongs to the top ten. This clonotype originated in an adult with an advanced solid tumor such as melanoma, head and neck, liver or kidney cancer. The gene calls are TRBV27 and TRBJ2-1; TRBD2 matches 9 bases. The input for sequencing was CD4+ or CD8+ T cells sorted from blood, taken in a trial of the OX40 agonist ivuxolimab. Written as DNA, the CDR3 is TGTGCCAGCAGATCCGGGACTAGCCCGATAAATGAGCAGTTCTTC. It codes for CASRSGTSPINEQFF.